These 9 T cell receptor beta chains were sequenced from one sample in a study of blood T cell repertoires in COVID-19. Libraries were prepared by immunoSEQ multiplex PCR; TCRdb keeps only in-frame clonotypes and omits some of them. Among roughly 250,000 clones listed, around nine tenths were seen once. Specimen: PBMCs or T cells enriched from blood (not recorded which). Source of these receptors: a man aged 40-49 years who had recovered from COVID-19.

The rearrangement uses TRBV9 and TRBJ1-2, with D possibly TRBD1 on 5 matching bases. Germline assignment: CDR1 SGDLS and CDR2 YYNGEE. V lost 0 bases and J 4 bases, leaving 22 bases between the germline ends. The CDR3 is made up of 18 amino acids. CDR3 region: CASSVDRENADSPYGYTF. CDR3 nucleotides: TGTGCCAGCAGCGTAGACCGAGAAAATGCCGACAGTCCCTATGGCTACACCTTC. Using reference TRBV9 and TRBJ1-2 for the parts outside the CDR3, the full variable domain is DSGVTQTPKHLITATGQRVTLRCSPRSGDLSVYWYQQSLDQGLQFLIQYYNGEERAKGNILERFSAQQFPDLHSELNLSSLELGDSALYFCASSVDRENADSPYGYTFGSGTRLTVV.

The V call is TRBV9, the J call TRBJ1-2; D is possibly TRBD1 (5 bases). The V end lost 5 bases, the J end lost 1 base, and 12 bases lay between the germline ends. Germline V CDR1 and CDR2: SGDLS, YYNGEE. The CDR3 has 14 residues. The CDR3 nucleotides read TGTGCCAGCAGACCCTGGGGGGGTAACTATGGCTACACCTTC. Its protein product is CASRPWGGNYGYTF. The complete variable domain, with remaining parts taken from reference TRBV9 and TRBJ1-2, reads DSGVTQTPKHLITATGQRVTLRCSPRSGDLSVYWYQQSLDQGLQFLIQYYNGEERAKGNILERFSAQQFPDLHSELNLSSLELGDSALYFCASRPWGGNYGYTFGSGTRLTVV.

This chain connects TRBV7-8 to TRBJ1-5; D ambiguous. Germline CDR1 and CDR2: SGHVS and FQNEAQ. The CDR3 spans 13 residues. The V end was cut by 6 bases, the J end by 2 bases, with 8 bases between. CDR3 residues: CASSNFGNQPQHF. DNA for the CDR3: TGTGCCAGCAGTAATTTTGGCAATCAGCCCCAGCATTTT.

This rearrangement joins TRBV16 to TRBJ1-2, with D unresolved. V shed 6 bases and J shed 4 bases, with 15 bases lying between them. Germline-derived CDR1 and CDR2 are KGHSY and FQNENV. The CDR3 sequence is 14 residues long. The CDR3 DNA is TGTGCCAGCAGGGGAGCGGAAGGTGGCTATGGCTACACCTTC. Translation gives CASRGAEGGYGYTF.

The chain is built from TRBV11-2 and TRBJ2-2, with 7 bases fitting TRBD2. The germline gives CDR1 SGHAT, CDR2 FQNNGV. J was trimmed by 1 base and V by 4 bases; bases with no gene match: 6. This CDR3 region has 16 residues. CDR3 amino acids: CASSSGGTLNTGELFF. CDR3 in DNA: TGTGCCAGCAGCTCCGGGGGGACTTTGAACACCGGGGAGCTGTTTTTT.

CDR3 nucleotides: TGTGCCAGCAGCTACCGGGACAGGACCGAAAAACTGTTTTTT. It specifies CASSYRDRTEKLFF. This chain uses TRBV13 with TRBJ1-4; 8 bases map to TRBD1. Germline V gene data show CDR1 as PRHDT and CDR2 as FYEKMQ (reference sequence). This CDR3 has 14 amino acids. J lost 8 bases, V lost 4 bases, and 6 bases had no gene match.

The chain links TRBV7-9 to TRBJ1-1, with TRBD1 identical over 8 bases. Germline V CDR1 and CDR2: SEHNR, FQNEAQ (reference sequence). The trim removed 5 bases at V and 1 base at J, leaving 6 bases unmatched. This CDR3 contains 15 residues. The CDR3 nucleotides read TGTGCCAGCAGCGGACAGGGTTTTCAGAACACTGAAGCTTTCTTT. This sequence encodes CASSGQGFQNTEAFF.

J is TRBJ2-2 and V is TRBV7-6; possibly TRBD2 for D (6 bases). This CDR3 spans 14 amino acids. Germline V gene data show CDR1 as SGHVS and CDR2 as FNYEAQ. V lost 5 bases, J lost 4 bases, and 11 bases lay in between. CDR3 residues: CASSPREATGELFF. The CDR3 region has the DNA TGTGCCAGCAGCCCTAGGGAGGCCACCGGGGAGCTGTTTTTT.

The V and J genes are TRBV19 and TRBJ1-2; TRBD1 is a possible D gene (5 bases). The CDR3 length is 13 residues. Germline V gene lookup returns CDR1 LNHDA and CDR2 SQIVND (reference sequence). The ends were cut back, 5 bases at V and 5 bases at J, with 12 bases in the middle. The CDR3 bases are TGTGCCAGTAGTCCTCCAGGGTGGTATGGCTACACCTTC. Translation: CASSPPGWYGYTF.